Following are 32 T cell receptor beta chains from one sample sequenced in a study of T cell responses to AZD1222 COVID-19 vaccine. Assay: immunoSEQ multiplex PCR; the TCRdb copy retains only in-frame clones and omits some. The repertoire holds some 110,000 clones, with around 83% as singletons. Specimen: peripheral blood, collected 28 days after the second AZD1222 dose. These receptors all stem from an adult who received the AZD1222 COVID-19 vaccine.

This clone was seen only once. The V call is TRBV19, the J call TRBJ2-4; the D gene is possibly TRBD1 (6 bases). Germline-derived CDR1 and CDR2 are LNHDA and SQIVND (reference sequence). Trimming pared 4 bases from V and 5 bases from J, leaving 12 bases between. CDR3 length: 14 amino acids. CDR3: CASSTQGNQNIQYF. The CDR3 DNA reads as TGTGCCAGTAGTACTCAGGGGAACCAAAACATTCAGTACTTC.

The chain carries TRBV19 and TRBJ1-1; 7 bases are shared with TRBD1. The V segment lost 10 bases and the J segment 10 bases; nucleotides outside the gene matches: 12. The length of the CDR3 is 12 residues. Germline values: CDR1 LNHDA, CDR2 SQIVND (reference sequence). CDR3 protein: CATKSGGLGAFF. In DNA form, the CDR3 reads TGTGCCACCAAATCAGGGGGGCTTGGAGCTTTCTTT.

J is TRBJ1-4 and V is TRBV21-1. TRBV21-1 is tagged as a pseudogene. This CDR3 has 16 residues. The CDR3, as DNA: TGTGCCAGCAGTGGGGCAACTGGAGGGCCGAATGAAAAACTGTTTTTT. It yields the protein CASSGATGGPNEKLFF.

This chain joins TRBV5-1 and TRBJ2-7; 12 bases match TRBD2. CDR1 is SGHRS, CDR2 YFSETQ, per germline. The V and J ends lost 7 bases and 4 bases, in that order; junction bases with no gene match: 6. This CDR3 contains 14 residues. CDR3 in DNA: TGCGCCAGCGGATCTAGCGGGGGGGCGTACGAGCAGTACTTC. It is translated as CASGSSGGAYEQYF.

DNA of the CDR3: TGTGCCAGCAGTTACTCCGGGACAGGGATTGAAAAACTGTTTTTT. Its translation is CASSYSGTGIEKLFF. The V call is TRBV6-6, the J call TRBJ1-4, with 9 bases fitting TRBD1. V gave up 0 bases and J gave up 7 bases; unmatched junction bases: 3. This CDR3 has 15 amino acids. The germline CDR1 and CDR2 sequences are MNHNY and SVGAGI (reference sequence).

The CDR3 DNA follows: TGTGCCAGCAGCCCTACCGCCAACTATGGCTACACCTTC. Protein sequence: CASSPTANYGYTF. V is TRBV12-3 or TRBV12-4 and J is TRBJ1-2; D gene uncertain. V was clipped by 6 bases and J by 2 bases, with 10 bases between them. The CDR3 consists of 13 residues.

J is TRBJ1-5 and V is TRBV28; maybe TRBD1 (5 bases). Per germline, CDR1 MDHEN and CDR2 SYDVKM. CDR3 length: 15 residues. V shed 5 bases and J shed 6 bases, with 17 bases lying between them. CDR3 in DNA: TGTGCCAGCAGTCCCCCCCCGGGACGAGGTCAGCCCCAGCATTTT. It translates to CASSPPPGRGQPQHF.

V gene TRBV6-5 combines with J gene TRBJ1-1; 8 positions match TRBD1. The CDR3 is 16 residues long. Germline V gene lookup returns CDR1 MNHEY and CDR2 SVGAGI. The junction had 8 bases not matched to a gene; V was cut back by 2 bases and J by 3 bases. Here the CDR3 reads CASSYLSGTGDTEAFF. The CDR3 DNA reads TGTGCCAGCAGTTACCTTTCCGGGACAGGTGACACTGAAGCTTTCTTT.

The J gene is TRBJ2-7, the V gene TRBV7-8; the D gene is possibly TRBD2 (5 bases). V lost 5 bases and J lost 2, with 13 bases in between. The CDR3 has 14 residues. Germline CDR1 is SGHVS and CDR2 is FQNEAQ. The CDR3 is CASSPFGDPYEQYF. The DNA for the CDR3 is TGTGCCAGCAGCCCTTTCGGGGATCCCTACGAGCAGTACTTC.

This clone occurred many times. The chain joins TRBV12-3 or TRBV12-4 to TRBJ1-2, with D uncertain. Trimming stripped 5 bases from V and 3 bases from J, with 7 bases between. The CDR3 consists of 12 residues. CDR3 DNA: TGTGCCAGCAGTATGAGAGACTATGGCTACACCTTC. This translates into CASSMRDYGYTF.

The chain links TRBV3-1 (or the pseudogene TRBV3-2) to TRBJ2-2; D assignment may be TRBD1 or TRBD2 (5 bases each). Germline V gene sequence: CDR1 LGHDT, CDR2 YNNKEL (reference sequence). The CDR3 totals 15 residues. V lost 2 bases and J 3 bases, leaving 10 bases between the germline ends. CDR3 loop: CASSQYGTHTGELFF. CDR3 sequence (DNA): TGTGCCAGCAGCCAATACGGGACCCACACCGGGGAGCTGTTTTTT.

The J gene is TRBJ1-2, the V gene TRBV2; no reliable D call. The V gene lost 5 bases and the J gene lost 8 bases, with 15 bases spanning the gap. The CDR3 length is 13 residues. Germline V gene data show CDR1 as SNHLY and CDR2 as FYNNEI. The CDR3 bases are TGTGCCAGCAGTTCTGACGACAAAGGGGGCTACACCTTC. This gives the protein CASSSDDKGGYTF. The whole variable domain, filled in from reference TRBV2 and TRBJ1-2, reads EPEVTQTPSHQVTQMGQEVILRCVPISNHLYFYWYRQILGQKVEFLVSFYNNEISEKSEIFDDQFSVERPDGSNFTLKIRSTKLEDSAMYFCASSSDDKGGYTFGSGTRLTVV.

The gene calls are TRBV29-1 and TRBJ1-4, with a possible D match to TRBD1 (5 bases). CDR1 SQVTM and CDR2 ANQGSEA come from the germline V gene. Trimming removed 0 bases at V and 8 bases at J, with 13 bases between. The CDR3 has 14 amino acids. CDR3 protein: CSVEDSSGPEKLFF. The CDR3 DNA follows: TGCAGCGTTGAAGACTCGTCAGGGCCCGAAAAACTGTTTTTT.

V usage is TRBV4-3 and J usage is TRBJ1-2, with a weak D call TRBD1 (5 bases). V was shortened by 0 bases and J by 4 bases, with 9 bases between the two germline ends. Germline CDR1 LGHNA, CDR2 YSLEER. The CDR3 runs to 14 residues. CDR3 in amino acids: CASSQDRGGYGYTF. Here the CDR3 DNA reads TGCGCCAGCAGCCAAGATCGGGGGGGCTATGGCTACACCTTC.

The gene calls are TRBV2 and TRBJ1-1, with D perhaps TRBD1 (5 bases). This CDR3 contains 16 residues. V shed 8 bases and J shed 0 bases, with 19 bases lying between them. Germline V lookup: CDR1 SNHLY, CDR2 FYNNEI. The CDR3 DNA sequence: TGTGCCAGCGGGGGGGACGCCTATGATATGAACACTGAAGCTTTCTTT. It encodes CASGGDAYDMNTEAFF.

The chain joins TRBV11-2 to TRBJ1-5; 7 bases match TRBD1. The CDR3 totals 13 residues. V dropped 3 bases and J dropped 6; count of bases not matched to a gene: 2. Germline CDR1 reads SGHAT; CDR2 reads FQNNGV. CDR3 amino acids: CASSLTGIQPQHF. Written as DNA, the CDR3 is TGTGCCAGCAGCTTGACAGGGATTCAGCCCCAGCATTTT.

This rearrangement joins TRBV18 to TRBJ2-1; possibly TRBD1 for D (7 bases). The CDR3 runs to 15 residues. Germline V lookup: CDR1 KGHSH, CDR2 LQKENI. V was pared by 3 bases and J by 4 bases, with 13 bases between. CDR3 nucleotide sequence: TGTGCCAGCTCACCCCAGGGGGGTTTTTACAATGAGCAGTTCTTC. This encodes CASSPQGGFYNEQFF.

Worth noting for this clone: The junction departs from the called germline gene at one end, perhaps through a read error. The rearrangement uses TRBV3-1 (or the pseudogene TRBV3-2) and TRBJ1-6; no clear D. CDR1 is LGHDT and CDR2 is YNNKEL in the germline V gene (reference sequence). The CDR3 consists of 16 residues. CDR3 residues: CASSPTGLQANSPPHF. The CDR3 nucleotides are TGTGCCAGCAGCCCAACCGGGCTCCAAGCTAATTCACCCCCCCACTTT.

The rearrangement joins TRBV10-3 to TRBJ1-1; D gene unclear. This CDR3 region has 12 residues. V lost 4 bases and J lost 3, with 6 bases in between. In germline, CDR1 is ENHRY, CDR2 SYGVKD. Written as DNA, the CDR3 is TGTGCCATCAGTGGAAGGGACACTGAAGCTTTCTTT. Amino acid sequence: CAISGRDTEAFF.

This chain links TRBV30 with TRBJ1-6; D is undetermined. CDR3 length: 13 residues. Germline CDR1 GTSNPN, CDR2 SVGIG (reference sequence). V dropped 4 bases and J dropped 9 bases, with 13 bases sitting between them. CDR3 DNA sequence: TGTGCCTGGAACGAGGGAGGTAGTTCACCCCTCCACTTT. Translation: CAWNEGGSSPLHF.

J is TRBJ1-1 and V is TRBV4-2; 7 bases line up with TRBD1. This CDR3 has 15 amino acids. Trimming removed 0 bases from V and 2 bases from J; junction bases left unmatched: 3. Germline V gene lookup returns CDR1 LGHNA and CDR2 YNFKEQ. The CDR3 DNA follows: TGTGCCAGCAGCCAAGAAGGGACAGATAACACTGAAGCTTTCTTT. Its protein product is CASSQEGTDNTEAFF.

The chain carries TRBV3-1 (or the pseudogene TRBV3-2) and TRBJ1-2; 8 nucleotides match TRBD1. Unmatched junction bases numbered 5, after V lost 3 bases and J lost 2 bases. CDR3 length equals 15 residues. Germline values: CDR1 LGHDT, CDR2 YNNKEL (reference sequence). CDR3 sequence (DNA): TGTGCCAGCAGCCATACGGACAGGGCAAACTATGGCTACACCTTC. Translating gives CASSHTDRANYGYTF.

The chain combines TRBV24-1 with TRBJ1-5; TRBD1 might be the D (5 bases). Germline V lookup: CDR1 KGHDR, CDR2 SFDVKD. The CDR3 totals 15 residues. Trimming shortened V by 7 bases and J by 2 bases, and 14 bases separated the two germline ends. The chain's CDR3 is CATSAGRGGNQPQHF. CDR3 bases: TGTGCCACCAGCGCGGGACGCGGTGGCAATCAGCCCCAGCATTTT.

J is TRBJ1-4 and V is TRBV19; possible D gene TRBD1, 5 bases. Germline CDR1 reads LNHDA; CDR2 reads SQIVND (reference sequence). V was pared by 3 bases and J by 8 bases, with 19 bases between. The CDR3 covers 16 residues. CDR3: CASSINRDALPEKLFF. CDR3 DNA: TGTGCCAGTAGTATTAATAGGGACGCTTTGCCGGAAAAACTGTTTTTT.

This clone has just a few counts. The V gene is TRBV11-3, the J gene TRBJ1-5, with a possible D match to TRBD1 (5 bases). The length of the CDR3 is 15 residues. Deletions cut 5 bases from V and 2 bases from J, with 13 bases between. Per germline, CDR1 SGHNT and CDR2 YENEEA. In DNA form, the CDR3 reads TGTGCCAGCAGCCCCCGCTGGGGCGGCAATCAGCCCCAGCATTTT. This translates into CASSPRWGGNQPQHF.

This CDR3 is CASSLGSEETQYF. CDR3 DNA: TGCGCCAGCAGCTTGGGATCGGAAGAGACCCAGTACTTC. V usage is TRBV5-1 and J usage is TRBJ2-5; D gene uncertain. This CDR3 spans 13 amino acids. Germline V lookup: CDR1 SGHRS, CDR2 YFSETQ. Trimming removed 0 bases at V and 3 bases at J, with 6 bases between.

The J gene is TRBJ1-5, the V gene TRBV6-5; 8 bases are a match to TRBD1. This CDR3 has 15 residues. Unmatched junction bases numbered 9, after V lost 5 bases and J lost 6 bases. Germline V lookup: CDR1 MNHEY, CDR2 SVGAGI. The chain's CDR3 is CASSMGTGSSQPQHF. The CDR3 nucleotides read TGTGCCAGCAGTATGGGGACAGGATCTTCTCAGCCCCAGCATTTT.

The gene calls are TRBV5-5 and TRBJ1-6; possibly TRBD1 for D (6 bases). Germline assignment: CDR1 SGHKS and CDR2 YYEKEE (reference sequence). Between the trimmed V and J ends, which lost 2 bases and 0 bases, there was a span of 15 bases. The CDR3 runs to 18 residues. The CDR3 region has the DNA TGTGCCAGCAGCTTACGCCACAGGGCCGGCTCCTATAATTCACCCCTCCACTTT. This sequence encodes CASSLRHRAGSYNSPLHF.

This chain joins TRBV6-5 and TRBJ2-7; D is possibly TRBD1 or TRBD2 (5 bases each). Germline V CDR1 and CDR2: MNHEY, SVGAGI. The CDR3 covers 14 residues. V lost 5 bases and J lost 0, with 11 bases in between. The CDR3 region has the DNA TGTGCCAGCAGTCAGGGACCGACCTCCTACGAGCAGTACTTC. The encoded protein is CASSQGPTSYEQYF.

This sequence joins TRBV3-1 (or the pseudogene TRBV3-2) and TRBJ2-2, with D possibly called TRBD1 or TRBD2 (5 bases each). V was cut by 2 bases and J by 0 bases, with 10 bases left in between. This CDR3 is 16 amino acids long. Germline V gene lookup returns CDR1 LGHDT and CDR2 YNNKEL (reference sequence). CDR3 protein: CASSQMGTSNTGELFF. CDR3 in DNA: TGTGCCAGCAGCCAAATGGGGACCTCGAACACCGGGGAGCTGTTTTTT.

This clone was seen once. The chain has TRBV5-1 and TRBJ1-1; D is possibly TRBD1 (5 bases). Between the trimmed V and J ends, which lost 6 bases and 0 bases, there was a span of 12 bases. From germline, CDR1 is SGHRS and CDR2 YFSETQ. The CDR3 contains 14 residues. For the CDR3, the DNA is TGCGCCAGCAAATCTGAAGGGGTGAACACTGAAGCTTTCTTT. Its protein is CASKSEGVNTEAFF.

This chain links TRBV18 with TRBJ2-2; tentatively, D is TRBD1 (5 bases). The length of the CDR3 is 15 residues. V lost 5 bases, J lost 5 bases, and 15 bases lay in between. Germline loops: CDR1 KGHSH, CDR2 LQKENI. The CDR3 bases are TGTGCCAGCTCAAATTTAGGGGTCCGGACCGGGGAGCTGTTTTTT. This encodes CASSNLGVRTGELFF.